This is a list of T cell receptor beta chains from one sample in a study of shared clonotypes between healthy human individuals. Sequencing was performed with immunoSEQ multiplex PCR; in TCRdb, only in-frame clones are kept and a portion is missing. The table shows 850,000 to 1,200,000 clones, with around 76% occurring only once. Input material: memory CD4+ T cells sorted from blood. These receptors all stem from a man aged 18 to 30 in good health. Both conserved end residues are trimmed from each CDR3. A D gene is named only where the DNA matches it firmly. Size is omitted from some rows. Given values are once, few, many or a class for expanded clones.

clone size | J gene | V gene | D gene | CDR3 protein
. | TRBJ1-1 | TRBV2 | . | ASSENINTEAF
. | TRBJ2-4 | TRBV29-1 | . | SVGGGAKNIQY
. | TRBJ2-1 | TRBV6-8 | TRBD1 | ASNGTGSYNEQF
once | TRBJ2-1 | TRBV4-3 | . | ASSQDRSSYNEQF
. | TRBJ1-4 | TRBV6-6 | . | ASSYPRMNEKLF
. | TRBJ1-3 | TRBV29-1 | . | SVGKGGAGNTIY
. | TRBJ1-2 | TRBV5-1 | TRBD1 | ASSPGDSTSGYT
. | TRBJ1-2 | TRBV14 | . | ASSQGYPGSYGYT
many | TRBJ2-1 | TRBV7-2 | . | ASSLEFSGSKF
. | TRBJ1-4 | TRBV4-1 | . | ASRRQGTNEKLF
. | TRBJ2-7 | TRBV10-2 | . | ASSDAGRAYEQY
. | TRBJ2-5 | TRBV15 | TRBD2 | ATSRDRPAGGVETQY
. | TRBJ1-5 | TRBV5-1 | TRBD1 | ASSPAGTANQPQH
few | TRBJ1-5 | TRBV30 | . | AWSVQGSQPQH
many | TRBJ2-7 | TRBV5-6 | TRBD1 | ASSPRTGGSGEQY
many | TRBJ1-1 | TRBV2 | . | ASRAQGSPEAF
once | TRBJ1-6 | TRBV5-8 | . | ASSLVHLNSPLH
. | TRBJ1-1 | TRBV18 | . | ASSPVGPSLEAEAF
. | TRBJ2-7 | TRBV5-4 | TRBD1 | ASSYGQDKH
. | TRBJ2-5 | TRBV5-1 | . | ASSPGMETQY
once | TRBJ2-3 | TRBV7-9 | TRBD2 | ASSFAGAGDTQY
. | TRBJ1-1 | TRBV28 | . | ASRTSGTPNTEAF
. | TRBJ2-5 | TRBV9 | . | ASSVGGSSRETQY
. | TRBJ2-1 | TRBV5-1 | TRBD2 | ASSLGLADYNEQF
. | TRBJ2-7 | TRBV4-1 | TRBD1 | ASSRGGRGPYEQY
. | TRBJ2-7 | TRBV6-5 | . | ASSYSPTYEQY
few | TRBJ2-3 | TRBV19 | . | ASREGLTDTQY
. | TRBJ1-1 | TRBV11-2 | . | ASSLDRVAEAF
. | TRBJ2-2 | TRBV6-5 | . | ASRSDVFTGELF
. | TRBJ2-2 | TRBV7-2 | . | ASSLVTGVGELF
. | TRBJ2-2 | TRBV5-1 | . | ASSLDPSRAELTGELF
. | TRBJ1-6 | TRBV30 | TRBD1 | AWSARGPFGGGAQNSPLH
. | TRBJ1-5 | TRBV6-6 | . | ASREQGGNQPQH
. | TRBJ2-5 | TRBV5-1 | TRBD1 | ASGTGTGAQY
. | TRBJ2-1 | TRBV5-4 | TRBD2 | ASSHPGGTDEQF
. | . | TRBV9 | . | ASSPRRETIDVRTQH
few | TRBJ2-3 | TRBV11-3 | TRBD2 | ASSAGLGPPEAQY
. | TRBJ1-2 | TRBV6-1 | TRBD1 | ASTLRGRGGYT
. | TRBJ2-7 | TRBV9 | . | ASSVEGGALYYEQY
once | TRBJ2-1 | TRBV11-2 | . | ASSLDGLGLKGTLKQF
. | TRBJ2-5 | TRBV11-2 | TRBD1 | ASSLDRGDRGREQY
. | TRBJ2-6 | TRBV28 | . | ASRLRAGGANVLT
. | TRBJ2-1 | TRBV4-1 | . | ASSQDGGYYNEQF
. | TRBJ1-5 | TRBV4-3 | . | ASSQGVGNIGPQH
. | TRBJ2-7 | TRBV10-3 | TRBD1 | AISERTGTPYEQY
. | TRBJ1-1 | TRBV11-2 | TRBD1 | ASSLDPGQGASEAF
few | TRBJ1-3 | TRBV6-5 | . | ASSYGNTIY
once | TRBJ2-3 | TRBV27 | . | ASSLGTIGTQY
. | TRBJ2-4 | TRBV7-8 | TRBD2 | ASSYVSREKNIQY
. | . | TRBV30 | . | AWSFSTGFDEQY
. | TRBJ1-1 | TRBV28 | . | VVRSMNTEAF
once | TRBJ1-1 | TRBV27 | . | ASSFLQTALNTEAF
. | TRBJ1-3 | TRBV6-1 | . | ASSEGTYSGNTIY